A selection of T cell receptor beta chains follows, all from one sample in a study of shared clonotypes between healthy human individuals. Assay: immunoSEQ multiplex PCR; the TCRdb copy retains only in-frame clones and omits some. The data contain 2 million to 3 million clones, around nine tenths of them singletons. The material sequenced was naive CD4+ T cells sorted from blood. Receptor source: a man younger than 30 in good health. Both conserved end residues are part of each CDR3. The D gene is left open where the match is weak. Only some rows state a clone size, as once, few, many or a class for expanded clones.

CDR3 DNA: TGTGCCAGCAGTTTAATTTATGGCCCTTTTGAGCAGTACTTC; CDR3 protein: CASSLIYGPFEQYF; clone size: NA; D gene: NA; V gene: TRBV27; J gene: TRBJ2-7
CDR3 DNA: TGTGCCAGTAGTATGGCTCAGGGTGGCAACATTCAGTACTTC; CDR3 protein: CASSMAQGGNIQYF; clone size: NA; D gene: NA; V gene: TRBV19; J gene: TRBJ2-4
CDR3 DNA: TGCGCCAGCAGCCCGGGCGCTGCGGGAGGGGGAGATACGCAGTATTTT; CDR3 protein: CASSPGAAGGGDTQYF; clone size: NA; D gene: TRBD2; V gene: TRBV5-1; J gene: TRBJ2-3
CDR3 DNA: TGTGCCAGTAGTACCCTAGCGGGGGGGCCTCATGAGACCCAGTACTTC; CDR3 protein: CASSTLAGGPHETQYF; clone size: NA; D gene: TRBD2; V gene: TRBV19; J gene: TRBJ2-5
CDR3 DNA: TGTGCCATCAGTGATAACAGCCTTGACGAGCAGTACTTC; CDR3 protein: CAISDNSLDEQYF; clone size: NA; D gene: NA; V gene: TRBV10-3; J gene: TRBJ2-7
CDR3 DNA: TGCGCCAGCAGCTTGCCGAAGGAGGCAGATACGCAGTATTTT; CDR3 protein: CASSLPKEADTQYF; clone size: NA; D gene: NA; V gene: TRBV5-1; J gene: TRBJ2-3
CDR3 DNA: TGTGCCAGCTCACAGGGACAGCAAAATCAGCCCCAGCATTTT; CDR3 protein: CASSQGQQNQPQHF; clone size: NA; D gene: TRBD1; V gene: TRBV18; J gene: TRBJ1-5
CDR3 DNA: TGTGCCAGCAGACCTGGTTGGGGGGACACTGAAGCTTTCTTT; CDR3 protein: CASRPGWGDTEAFF; clone size: NA; D gene: NA; V gene: TRBV6-5; J gene: TRBJ1-1
CDR3 DNA: TGTGCCTGGAATCGAGGACCGAATAATTCACCCCTCCACTTT; CDR3 protein: CAWNRGPNNSPLHF; clone size: NA; D gene: NA; V gene: TRBV30; J gene: TRBJ1-6
CDR3 DNA: TGTGCCAGCTCCATCGGTCCAGGGTCCTACGAGCAGTACTTC; CDR3 protein: CASSIGPGSYEQYF; clone size: NA; D gene: NA; V gene: TRBV6-1; J gene: TRBJ2-7
CDR3 DNA: TGTGCCAGCAGTCCCGGACTAGCGGGGATATATCAGCAGTACTTC; CDR3 protein: CASSPGLAGIYQQYF; clone size: NA; D gene: TRBD2; V gene: TRBV5-4; J gene: TRBJ2-7
CDR3 DNA: TGTGCCAGCAGCGAGGGGGCCTACAATGAGCAGTTCTTC; CDR3 protein: CASSEGAYNEQFF; clone size: NA; D gene: NA; V gene: TRBV7-3; J gene: TRBJ2-1
CDR3 DNA: TGTGCCAGCAGCCCGAGTGTGACTAATGAAAAACTGTTTTTT; CDR3 protein: CASSPSVTNEKLFF; clone size: NA; D gene: NA; V gene: TRBV6-5; J gene: TRBJ1-4
CDR3 DNA: TGTGCCAGCAGTCGTAGCGTGTGGGGACAGGGCCGCGGAGAGCAGTACTTC; CDR3 protein: CASSRSVWGQGRGEQYF; clone size: NA; D gene: TRBD1; V gene: TRBV28; J gene: TRBJ2-7
CDR3 DNA: TGTGCCAGCGAGGCGGGGGAACACCACTATGGCTACACCTTC; CDR3 protein: CASEAGEHHYGYTF; clone size: NA; D gene: NA; V gene: TRBV18; J gene: TRBJ1-2
CDR3 DNA: TGTGCCTGGAGTACAGGGAGAAATCAGCCCCAGCATTTT; CDR3 protein: CAWSTGRNQPQHF; clone size: NA; D gene: NA; V gene: TRBV30; J gene: TRBJ1-5
CDR3 DNA: TGTGCCAGCAGCCCGGGGAGCTTTAGCACAGATACGCAGTATTTT; CDR3 protein: CASSPGSFSTDTQYF; clone size: once; D gene: NA; V gene: TRBV7-2; J gene: TRBJ2-3